This T cell receptor beta chain derives from a study of identical twins. Study-level results: Cross-sectional statistical analysis was relied on for the conclusions, without the same donors being followed. The study found that models underestimated out-of-frame TCR alpha sharing in monozygotic twins.

To note about this clonotype: Its antigen is not identified.

V lost 1 base, J lost 2 bases, and 10 bases stayed unmatched. There are 17 residues in the CDR3. The germline CDR1 and CDR2 sequences are MDHEN and SYDVKM. TCRdb itself ran the 5' RACE reads through MiXCR, one entry per CDR3 protein. The repertoire holds nearly 900,000 distinct CDR3 sequences, 10% to 15% seen once, with about 1.5% in the top ten. These data are also associated with another study on yellow fever vaccine responses in identical twins.

Sequenced material: PBMCs. V is TRBV28 and J is TRBJ2-7; 8 bases align to TRBD2. This clonotype was obtained from a woman between 18 and 29 years old in good health. The CDR3 nucleotides are TGTGCCAGCAGTTTATACGAGTGGGGTAGCGGGGCCTACGAGCAGTACTTC. Translation gives CASSLYEWGSGAYEQYF.